This T cell receptor beta chain was recovered during a study of T cells after posttransplantation cyclophosphamide. Trimming shortened V by 3 bases and J by 6 bases, and 15 bases separated the two germline ends. This CDR3 spans 15 amino acids. Germline V CDR1 and CDR2: SEHNR, FQNEAQ (reference sequence). Measured with immunoSEQ multiplex PCR; TCRdb has only the in-frame clones, and not every one. The sample has some 43,000 clones, 90% seen once; the top ten hold 2.5%. A marrow graft followed busulfan-fludarabine conditioning, with cyclophosphamide on days +3 and +4. This clone came up a few times. This TCR was recovered from a male patient aged 55 to 70 who received an allogeneic stem cell transplant from a related donor and was CMV-positive. Part of the T cell pool may stem from the graft donor. The chain joins TRBV7-9 to TRBJ2-1; D is unresolved. The sample here was PBMCs, taken about 62 days after allogeneic stem cell transplant with posttransplant cyclophosphamide. CDR3 sequence: CASSLGPSPLNEQFF. The CDR3 DNA is TGTGCCAGCAGCTTGGGTCCTAGTCCTCTCAATGAGCAGTTCTTC.